The 6 T cell receptor beta chains below all came from one sample that was sequenced in a study of cytomegalovirus exposure and HLA in healthy donors. 60 Vbeta and 13 Jbeta primers were used in PCR. Sequenced by immunoSEQ multiplex PCR; TCRdb stores in-frame clones only, minus some. The sample includes fewer than 150,000 clones. The sample was PBMCs. The receptors shown here come from a woman in her fifties or sixties in good health and CMV-seronegative.

The rearrangement links TRBV7-9 to TRBJ2-3, with 7 bases fitting TRBD1. V lost 5 bases to trimming and J lost 6 bases; unmatched junction nucleotides: 5. Germline lookup yields CDR1 SEHNR and CDR2 FQNEAQ (reference sequence). CDR3 length: 13 amino acids. This chain's CDR3 is CASSVQGSDTQYF. DNA of the CDR3: TGTGCCAGCAGCGTACAGGGGTCGGATACGCAGTATTTT.

The chain couples TRBV5-6 to TRBJ1-2; 11 bases map to TRBD1. The CDR3 has 18 amino acids. The V segment lost 4 bases and the J segment 3 bases; nucleotides outside the gene matches: 14. Germline-derived CDR1 and CDR2 are SGHDT and YYEEEE. Here the CDR3 DNA reads TGTGCCAGCAGCGTGGAAGATGGTTGGACAGGGGGCGACTATGGCTACACCTTC. Translating it yields CASSVEDGWTGGDYGYTF.

The chain carries TRBV10-1 and TRBJ1-1, with D maybe TRBD1 (5 bases). Germline lookup yields CDR1 WNHNN and CDR2 SYGVQD (reference sequence). The CDR3 runs 13 residues. V was pared by 5 bases and J by 2 bases, with 9 bases between. The CDR3 protein is CASSRDRNTEAFF. Written as DNA, the CDR3 is TGCGCCAGCAGTCGCGACAGAAACACTGAAGCTTTCTTT.

The chain combines TRBV30 with TRBJ2-1; D may be TRBD2 (6 bases). V lost 0 bases, J lost 0 bases, and 12 bases lay in between. Germline values: CDR1 GTSNPN, CDR2 SVGIG (reference sequence). CDR3 length equals 16 residues. This CDR3 reads CAWSVRLARSYNEQFF. The CDR3 DNA is TGTGCCTGGAGTGTACGTCTAGCGCGCTCCTACAATGAGCAGTTCTTC.

The rearrangement links TRBV9 to TRBJ1-6; no firm D call. V lost 0 bases and J 10 bases, leaving 8 bases between the germline ends. Germline V CDR1 and CDR2: SGDLS, YYNGEE. The CDR3 is made up of 13 amino acids. The CDR3 sequence is CASSVAGGSPLHF. The DNA of the CDR3 is TGTGCCAGCAGCGTAGCCGGCGGGTCACCCCTCCACTTT. Full variable domain (remainder filled in from reference TRBV9 and TRBJ1-6): DSGVTQTPKHLITATGQRVTLRCSPRSGDLSVYWYQQSLDQGLQFLIQYYNGEERAKGNILERFSAQQFPDLHSELNLSSLELGDSALYFCASSVAGGSPLHFGNGTRLTVT.

DNA for the CDR3: TGTGCCAGCAGTTACTCAGGGGGTGTTTACGAGCAGTACTTC. Translating gives CASSYSGGVYEQYF. The V call is TRBV6-5, the J call TRBJ2-7; a weak D match, TRBD1 (6 bases). V lost 0 bases, J lost 4 bases, and 10 bases lay in between. CDR1 is MNHEY and CDR2 is SVGAGI in the germline V gene. This CDR3 spans 14 amino acids.